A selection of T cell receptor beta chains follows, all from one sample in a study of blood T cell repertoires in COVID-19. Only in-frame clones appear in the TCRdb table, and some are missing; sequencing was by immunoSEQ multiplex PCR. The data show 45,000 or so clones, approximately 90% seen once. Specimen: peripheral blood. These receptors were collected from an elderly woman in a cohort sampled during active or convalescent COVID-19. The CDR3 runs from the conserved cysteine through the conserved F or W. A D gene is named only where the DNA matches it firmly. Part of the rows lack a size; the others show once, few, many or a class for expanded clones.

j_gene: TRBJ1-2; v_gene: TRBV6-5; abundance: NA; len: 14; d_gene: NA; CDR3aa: CASSLTDRYYGYTF; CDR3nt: TGTGCCAGCAGCCTAACCGACAGATACTATGGCTACACCTTC
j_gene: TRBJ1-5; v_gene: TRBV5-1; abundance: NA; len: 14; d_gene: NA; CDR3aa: CASSFDGGNQPQHF; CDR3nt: TGCGCCAGCAGCTTTGACGGAGGCAATCAGCCCCAGCATTTT
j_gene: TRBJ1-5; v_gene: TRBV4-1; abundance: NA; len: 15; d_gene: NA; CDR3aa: CASSQEVRGNQPQHF; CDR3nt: TGCGCCAGCAGCCAAGAAGTTAGGGGAAATCAGCCCCAGCATTTT
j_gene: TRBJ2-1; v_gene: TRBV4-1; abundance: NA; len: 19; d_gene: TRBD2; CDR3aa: CASSQDFRGRTSLGNEQFF; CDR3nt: TGCGCCAGCAGCCAAGATTTTCGGGGTAGGACTAGCCTCGGGAATGAGCAGTTCTTC
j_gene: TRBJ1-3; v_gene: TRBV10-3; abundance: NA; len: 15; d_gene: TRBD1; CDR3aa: CAIQGADLWGNTIYF; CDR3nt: TGTGCCATACAGGGGGCCGATCTCTGGGGAAACACCATATATTTT
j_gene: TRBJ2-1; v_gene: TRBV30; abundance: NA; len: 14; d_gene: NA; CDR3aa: CAWRRVGLDNEQFF; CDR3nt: TGTGCCTGGAGGAGGGTAGGGCTAGACAATGAGCAGTTCTTC
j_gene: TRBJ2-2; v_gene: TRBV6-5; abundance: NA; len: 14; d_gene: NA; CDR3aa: CASSYTGLPGELFF; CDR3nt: TGTGCCAGCAGTTACACAGGGTTGCCCGGGGAGCTGTTTTTT
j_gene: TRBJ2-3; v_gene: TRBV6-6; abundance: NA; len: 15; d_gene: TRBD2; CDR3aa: CASSFMRGGLDTQYF; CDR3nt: TGTGCCAGCAGTTTCATGCGGGGGGGCCTTGATACGCAGTATTTT
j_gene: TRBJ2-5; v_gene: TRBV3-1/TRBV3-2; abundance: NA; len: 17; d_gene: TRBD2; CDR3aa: CASSTRTSGRSRETQYF; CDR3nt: TGTGCCAGCAGCACCCGGACTAGCGGGAGGTCACGGGAGACCCAGTACTTC
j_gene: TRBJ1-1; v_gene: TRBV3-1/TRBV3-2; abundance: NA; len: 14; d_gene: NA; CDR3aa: CASSQGGFSTEAFF; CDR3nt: TGTGCCAGCAGCCAAGGGGGCTTTAGCACTGAAGCTTTCTTT
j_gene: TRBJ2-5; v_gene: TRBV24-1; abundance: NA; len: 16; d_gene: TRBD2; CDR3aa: CATSDPQSGGWETQYF; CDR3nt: TGTGCCACCAGTGACCCACAAAGCGGGGGCTGGGAGACCCAGTACTTC
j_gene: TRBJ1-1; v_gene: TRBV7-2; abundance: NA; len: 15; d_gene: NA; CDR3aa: CASSLGDIRDLEAFF; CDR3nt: TGTGCCAGCAGCTTAGGGGACATAAGAGATCTCGAAGCTTTCTTT
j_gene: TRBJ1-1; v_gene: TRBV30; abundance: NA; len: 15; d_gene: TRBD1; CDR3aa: CAWRLRTGRVAEAFF; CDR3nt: TGTGCCTGGAGGCTACGGACAGGGCGTGTGGCTGAAGCTTTCTTT
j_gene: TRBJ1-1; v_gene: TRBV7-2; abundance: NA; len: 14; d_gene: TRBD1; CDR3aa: CASSSRTGFTEAFF; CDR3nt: TGTGCCAGCAGCTCAAGGACAGGGTTCACTGAAGCTTTCTTT
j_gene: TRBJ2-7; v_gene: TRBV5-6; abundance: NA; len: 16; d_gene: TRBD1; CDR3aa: CASSLADRGPSYEQYF; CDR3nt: TGTGCCAGCAGCCTCGCGGACAGGGGGCCGTCCTACGAGCAGTACTTC
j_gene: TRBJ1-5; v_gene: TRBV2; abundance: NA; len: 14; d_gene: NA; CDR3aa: CASRAETSNQPQHF; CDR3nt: TGTGCCAGCAGGGCCGAGACAAGCAATCAGCCCCAGCATTTT
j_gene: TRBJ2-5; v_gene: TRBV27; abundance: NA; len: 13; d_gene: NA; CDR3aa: CASSLARAETQYF; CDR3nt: TGTGCCAGCAGTTTAGCGCGGGCGGAGACCCAGTACTTC
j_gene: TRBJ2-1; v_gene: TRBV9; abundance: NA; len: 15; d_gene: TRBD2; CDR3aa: CASSAPGGGSNEQFF; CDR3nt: TGTGCCAGCAGCGCCCCGGGCGGGGGTAGCAATGAGCAGTTCTTC
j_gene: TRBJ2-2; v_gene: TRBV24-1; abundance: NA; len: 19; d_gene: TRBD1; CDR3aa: CATSDFGPTGTGGTGELFF; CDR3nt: TGTGCCACCAGTGATTTCGGACCAACCGGGACAGGGGGGACCGGGGAGCTGTTTTTT
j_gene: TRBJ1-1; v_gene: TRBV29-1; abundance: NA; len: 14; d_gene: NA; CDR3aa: CSVPVDSMNTEAFF; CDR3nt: TGCAGCGTCCCGGTGGACAGTATGAACACTGAAGCTTTCTTT
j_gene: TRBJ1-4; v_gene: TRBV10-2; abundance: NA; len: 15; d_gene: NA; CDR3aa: CASREYRAANEKLFF; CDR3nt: TGCGCCAGCAGGGAATACAGGGCTGCGAATGAAAAACTGTTTTTT
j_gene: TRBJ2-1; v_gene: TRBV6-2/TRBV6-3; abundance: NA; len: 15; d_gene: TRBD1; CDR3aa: CASSYGTGNFNEQFF; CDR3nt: TGTGCCAGCAGTTACGGGACAGGTAATTTCAATGAGCAGTTCTTC
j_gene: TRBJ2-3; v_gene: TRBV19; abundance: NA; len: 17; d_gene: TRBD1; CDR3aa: CASSIRLGQGVTDTQYF; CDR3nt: TGTGCCAGTAGTATAAGGCTTGGGCAGGGGGTCACAGATACGCAGTATTTT
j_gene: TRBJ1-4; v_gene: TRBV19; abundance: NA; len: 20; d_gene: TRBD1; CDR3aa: CASSISFERGRGATNEKLFF; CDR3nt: TGTGCCAGTAGTATTTCTTTTGAAAGGGGGCGCGGGGCAACTAATGAAAAACTGTTTTTT
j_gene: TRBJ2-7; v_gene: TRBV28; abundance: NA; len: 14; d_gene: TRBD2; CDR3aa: CASSGTSGSYEQYF; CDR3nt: TGTGCCAGCAGTGGGACTAGCGGGAGCTACGAGCAGTACTTC
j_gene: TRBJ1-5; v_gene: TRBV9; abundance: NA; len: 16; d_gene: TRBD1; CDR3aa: CASSEGRTGNNQPQHF; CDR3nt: TGTGCCAGCAGCGAGGGCCGGACAGGGAATAATCAGCCCCAGCATTTT
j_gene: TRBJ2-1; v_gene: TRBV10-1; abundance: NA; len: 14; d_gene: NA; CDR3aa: CASSERVGAYEQFF; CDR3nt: TGCGCCAGCAGTGAGCGGGTGGGGGCTTATGAGCAGTTCTTC
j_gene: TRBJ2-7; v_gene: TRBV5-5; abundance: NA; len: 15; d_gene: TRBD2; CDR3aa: CASSFSGGTPYEQYF; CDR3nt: TGTGCCAGCAGCTTTAGCGGGGGCACTCCCTACGAGCAGTACTTC
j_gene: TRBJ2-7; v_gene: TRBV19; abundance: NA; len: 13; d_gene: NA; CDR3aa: CASSSRVTYEQYF; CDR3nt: TGTGCCAGTAGTAGCCGCGTGACCTACGAGCAGTACTTC
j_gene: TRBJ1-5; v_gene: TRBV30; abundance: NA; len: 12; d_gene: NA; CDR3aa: CAWSRAGQPQHF; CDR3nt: TGTGCCTGGAGCCGTGCGGGTCAGCCCCAGCATTTT
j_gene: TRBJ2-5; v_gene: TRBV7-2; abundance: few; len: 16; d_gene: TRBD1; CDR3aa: CASSFPRTGTKETQYF; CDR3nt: TGTGCCAGCAGCTTTCCTAGGACAGGGACCAAAGAGACCCAGTACTTC
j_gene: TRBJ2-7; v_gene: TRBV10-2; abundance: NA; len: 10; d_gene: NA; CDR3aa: CASSEGRQYF; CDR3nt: TGCGCCAGCAGTGAGGGGAGGCAGTACTTC
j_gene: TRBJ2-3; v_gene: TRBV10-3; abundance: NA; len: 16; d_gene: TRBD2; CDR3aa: CAISPGLAGVTDTQYF; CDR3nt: TGTGCCATCAGCCCGGGACTAGCGGGAGTCACAGATACGCAGTATTTT
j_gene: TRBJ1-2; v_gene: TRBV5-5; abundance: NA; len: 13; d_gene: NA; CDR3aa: CASSYVRGYGYTF; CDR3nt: TGTGCCAGCAGCTACGTCCGGGGCTATGGCTACACCTTC
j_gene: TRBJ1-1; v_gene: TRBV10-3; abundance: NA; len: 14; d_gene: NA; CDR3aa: CAIRGGQGNTEAFF; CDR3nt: TGTGCCATCAGGGGGGGGCAGGGGAACACTGAAGCTTTCTTT
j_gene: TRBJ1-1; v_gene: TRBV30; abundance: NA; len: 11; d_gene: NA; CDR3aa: CAWRLTGAAFF; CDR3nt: TGTGCCTGGAGATTGACTGGGGCGGCTTTCTTT
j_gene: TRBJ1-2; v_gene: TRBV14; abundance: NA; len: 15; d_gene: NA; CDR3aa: CASSQDDGTIHGYTF; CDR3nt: TGTGCCAGCAGCCAAGATGACGGGACAATCCATGGCTACACCTTC
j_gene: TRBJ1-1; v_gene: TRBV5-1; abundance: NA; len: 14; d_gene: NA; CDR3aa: CASSLETGTTEAFF; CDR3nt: TGCGCCAGCAGCTTGGAAACAGGTACCACTGAAGCTTTCTTT
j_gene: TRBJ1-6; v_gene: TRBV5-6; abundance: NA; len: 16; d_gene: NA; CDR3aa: CASSYWTGRAISPLHF; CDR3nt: TGTGCCAGCAGCTATTGGACCGGGCGGGCAATTTCACCCCTCCACTTT
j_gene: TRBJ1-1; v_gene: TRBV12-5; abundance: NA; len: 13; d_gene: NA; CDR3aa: CASASGMNTEAFF; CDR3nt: TGTGCTAGTGCCTCAGGGATGAACACTGAAGCTTTCTTT
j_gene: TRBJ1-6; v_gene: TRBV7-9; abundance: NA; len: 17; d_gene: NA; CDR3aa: CASSSRGGMTAVSPLHF; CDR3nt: TGTGCCAGCAGCTCACGGGGGGGCATGACGGCGGTCTCACCCCTCCACTTT
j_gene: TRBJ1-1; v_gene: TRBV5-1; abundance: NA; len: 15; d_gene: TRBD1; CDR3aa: CASSSTGVRNTEAFF; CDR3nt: TGCGCCAGCAGCTCAACAGGGGTAAGAAACACTGAAGCTTTCTTT
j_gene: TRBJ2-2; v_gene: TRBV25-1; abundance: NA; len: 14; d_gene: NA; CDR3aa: CASSELRDTGELFF; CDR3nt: TGTGCCAGCAGTGAGTTACGGGACACCGGGGAGCTGTTTTTT
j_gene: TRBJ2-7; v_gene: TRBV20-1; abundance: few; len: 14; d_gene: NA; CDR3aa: CSASLAGSAYEQYF; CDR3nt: TGCAGTGCTAGTCTGGCGGGCTCCGCCTACGAGCAGTACTTC
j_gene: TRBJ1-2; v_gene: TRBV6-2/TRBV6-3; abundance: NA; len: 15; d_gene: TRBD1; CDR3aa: CASSRTGPALYGYTF; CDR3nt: TGTGCCAGCAGCCGGACAGGGCCAGCCTTATATGGCTACACCTTC